This TCR beta chain was identified during a study of cytomegalovirus exposure and HLA in healthy donors. The CDR3 runs 16 residues. Germline values: CDR1 SGHDN, CDR2 FVKESK. V was trimmed by 4 bases and J by 5 bases, leaving 19 bases between them. A multiplex PCR was run with 60 Vbeta primers and 13 Jbeta primers. Some clones are missing from TCRdb's copy, which holds only in-frame ones; the method was immunoSEQ multiplex PCR. The repertoire table contains 150,000 to 200,000 clones. The chain couples TRBV14 to TRBJ2-3; possible D gene TRBD2, 6 bases. Material for sequencing was PBMCs. The TCR originated in a man aged 25-40 years in good health and CMV-seronegative. The CDR3 DNA sequence: TGTGCCAGCAGCCCTTATAGCGGTCCACTCGAAGATACGCAGTATTTT. It yields the protein CASSPYSGPLEDTQYF.